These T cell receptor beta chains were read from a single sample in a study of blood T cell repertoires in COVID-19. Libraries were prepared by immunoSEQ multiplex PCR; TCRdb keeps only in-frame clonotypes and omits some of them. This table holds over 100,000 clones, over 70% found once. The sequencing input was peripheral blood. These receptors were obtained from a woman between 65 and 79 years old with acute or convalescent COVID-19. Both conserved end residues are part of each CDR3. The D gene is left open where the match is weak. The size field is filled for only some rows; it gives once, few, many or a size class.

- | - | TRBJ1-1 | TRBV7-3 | CASSPSPGTEAFF | TGTGCCAGCAGCCCCTCGCCCGGGACTGAAGCTTTCTTT
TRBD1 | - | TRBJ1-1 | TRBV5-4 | CASSLGRGRTEAFF | TGTGCCAGCAGCTTGGGCAGGGGGCGCACTGAAGCTTTCTTT
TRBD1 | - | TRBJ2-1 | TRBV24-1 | CATEDRGRLYNEQFF | TGTGCCACCGAAGACAGGGGGCGATTGTACAATGAGCAGTTCTTC
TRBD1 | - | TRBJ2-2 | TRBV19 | CASSPDRGLGTGELFF | TGTGCCAGTAGTCCTGACAGGGGGCTCGGAACCGGGGAGCTGTTTTTT
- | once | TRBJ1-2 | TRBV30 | CAWSPLLAAGGYTF | TGTGCCTGGAGTCCACTCCTCGCGGCGGGCGGCTACACCTTC
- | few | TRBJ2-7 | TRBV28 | CASSLQAYEQYF | TGTGCCAGCAGTTTACAGGCGTACGAGCAGTACTTC
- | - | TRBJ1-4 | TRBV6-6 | CASSQEGGLFF | TGTGCCAGTTCCCAGGAGGGTGGACTGTTTTTT
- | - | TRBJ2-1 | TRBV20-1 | CSASPRGGPYNEQFF | TGCAGTGCTAGTCCAAGGGGGGGGCCATACAATGAGCAGTTCTTC
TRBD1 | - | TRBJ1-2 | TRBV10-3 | CAISEFGQGARGYTF | TGTGCCATCAGTGAGTTTGGACAGGGGGCGAGGGGCTACACCTTC
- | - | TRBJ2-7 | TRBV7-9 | CASSRSTGIAYEQYF | TGTGCCAGCTCGCGATCGACAGGAATCGCCTACGAGCAGTACTTC
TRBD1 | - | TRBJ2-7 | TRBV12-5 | CASGVDRAVDEQYF | TGTGCTAGTGGTGTTGACAGGGCGGTTGACGAGCAGTACTTC
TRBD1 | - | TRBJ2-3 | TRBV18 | CASSPSRTGIYTDTQYF | TGTGCCAGCTCACCATCCCGGACAGGGATCTACACAGATACGCAGTATTTT
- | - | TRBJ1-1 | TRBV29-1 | CSGRAGPGTEAFF | TGCAGCGGGAGGGCAGGGCCGGGCACTGAAGCTTTCTTT
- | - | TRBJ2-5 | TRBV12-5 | CASGLVSGETQYF | TGTGCTAGTGGTTTGGTAAGCGGGGAGACCCAGTACTTC
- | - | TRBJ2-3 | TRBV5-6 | CASSVTSTDTQYF | TGTGCCAGCAGCGTAACTAGCACAGATACGCAGTATTTT
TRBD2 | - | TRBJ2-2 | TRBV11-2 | CASSLRSTSGRANTGELFF | TGTGCCAGCAGCTTAAGGTCGACTAGCGGGAGGGCCAACACCGGGGAGCTGTTTTTT
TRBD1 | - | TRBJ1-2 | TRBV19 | CASSRTGLSGYTF | TGTGCCAGTAGTCGGACAGGGCTCAGTGGCTACACCTTC
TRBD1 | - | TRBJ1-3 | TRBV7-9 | CASSPGTATSGNTIYF | TGTGCCAGCAGCCCAGGGACAGCCACCTCTGGAAACACCATATATTTT
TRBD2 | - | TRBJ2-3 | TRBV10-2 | CASSERTSADTQYF | TGCGCCAGCAGTGAGAGGACTAGTGCAGATACGCAGTATTTT
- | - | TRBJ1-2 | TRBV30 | CAWGAQGINYGYTF | TGTGCCTGGGGGGCCCAGGGAATTAACTATGGCTACACCTTC
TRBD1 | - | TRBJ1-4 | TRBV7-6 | CASSLATGIGEKLFF | TGTGCCAGCAGCTTAGCGACAGGGATTGGTGAAAAACTGTTTTTT